This T cell receptor (beta chain) derives from a study of blood T cell repertoires in COVID-19. Trimming took off 8 bases at V and 5 bases at J, with 12 bases between the two ends. Looked up from germline, CDR1 is SEHNR and CDR2 is FQNEAQ (reference sequence). This CDR3 has 12 amino acids. The protocol was immunoSEQ multiplex PCR, while the TCRdb copy is restricted to in-frame clones and leaves out a portion. The data contain 190,000 or so clones, 80% to 90% of them seen just once; the ten biggest clones take up roughly 12%. Participants reported their clinical history, and cohort assignment relied on those reports.

The receptor comes from a middle-aged man who had recovered from COVID-19. The chain is built from TRBV7-9 and TRBJ1-1, with unresolved D. The source material was PBMCs or T cells enriched from blood (not recorded which). CDR3 nucleotide sequence: TGTGCCAGCGCCCGAGGAAATACTGAAGCTTTCTTT. It translates to CASARGNTEAFF.